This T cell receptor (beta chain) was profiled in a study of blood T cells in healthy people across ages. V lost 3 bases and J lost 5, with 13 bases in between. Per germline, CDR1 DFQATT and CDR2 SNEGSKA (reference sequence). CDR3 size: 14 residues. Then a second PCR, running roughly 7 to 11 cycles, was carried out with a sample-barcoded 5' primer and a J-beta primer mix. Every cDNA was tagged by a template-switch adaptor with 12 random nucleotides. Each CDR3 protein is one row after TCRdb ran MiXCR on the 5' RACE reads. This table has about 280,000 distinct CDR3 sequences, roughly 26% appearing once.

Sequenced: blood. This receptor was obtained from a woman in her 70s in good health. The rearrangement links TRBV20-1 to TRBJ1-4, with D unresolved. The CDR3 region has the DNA TGCAGTGCTAGCGGACTGGCAAGAAATGAAAAACTGTTTTTT. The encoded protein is CSASGLARNEKLFF.